Below, 19 T cell receptor beta chains from the same sample are listed, as sequenced in a study of blood T cell repertoires in COVID-19. Assay: immunoSEQ multiplex PCR; the TCRdb copy retains only in-frame clones and omits some. Seen here are roughly 300,000 clones, 80% to 90% observed once, and the top ten hold 4% to 5%. The source material was PBMCs or T cells enriched from blood (not recorded which). The receptor set was obtained from a woman between 40 and 55 years old with acute COVID-19.

The chain has TRBV20-1 and TRBJ2-7, with D perhaps TRBD1 (5 bases). The CDR3 covers 13 residues. Per germline, CDR1 DFQATT and CDR2 SNEGSKA (reference sequence). Trimming left V 3 bases short and J 4 bases short, with 13 bases between. In nucleotides, the CDR3 is TGCAGTGCTAGTTCAGGGCAAAGATACGAGCAGTACTTC. It is translated as CSASSGQRYEQYF.

This clone was seen once. The V and J genes are TRBV3-1 (or the pseudogene TRBV3-2) and TRBJ1-2; 7 bases line up with TRBD1. Unmatched junction bases numbered 7, after V lost 4 bases and J lost 2 bases. The CDR3 covers 15 residues. Germline V gene data show CDR1 as LGHDT and CDR2 as YNNKEL (reference sequence). In DNA form, the CDR3 reads TGTGCCAGCAGCCTAAGGACAGGAGGGAACTATGGCTACACCTTC. Protein product: CASSLRTGGNYGYTF.

The sample holds one count of this clone. Distinct nucleotide sequences in the sample also encode this CDR3. V usage is TRBV20-1 and J usage is TRBJ1-2; no clear D. Germline V gene sequence: CDR1 DFQATT, CDR2 SNEGSKA (reference sequence). The V end lost 5 bases, the J end lost 4 bases, and 5 bases lay between the germline ends. CDR3 length: 10 amino acids. CDR3 protein: CSAPSYGYTF. As DNA, the CDR3 is TGCAGTGCTCCTTCCTATGGCTACACCTTC.

This rearrangement joins TRBV3-1 (or the pseudogene TRBV3-2) to TRBJ2-2; maybe TRBD2 (5 bases). This CDR3 has 18 amino acids. Trimming took off 1 base at V and 4 bases at J, with 19 bases between the two ends. Germline-derived CDR1 and CDR2 are LGHDT and YNNKEL (reference sequence). The chain's CDR3 is CASSQVGKAGSLTGELFF. Here the CDR3 DNA reads TGTGCCAGCAGCCAAGTGGGCAAGGCGGGCAGCCTCACCGGGGAGCTGTTTTTT.

This chain uses TRBV5-4 with TRBJ2-7; 8 bases fit TRBD1. The V gene's germline CDR1 is SGHNT and CDR2 YYREEE (reference sequence). Losses at the gene ends were 0 bases for V and 7 bases for J; bases not matched to a gene: 12. The length of the CDR3 is 16 residues. Written as DNA, the CDR3 is TGTGCCAGCAGCTTGGGGATCGACAGGGGATTAAAGGAGCAGTACTTC. Its translation: CASSLGIDRGLKEQYF.

The CDR3 sequence is CASSQVTDDTHHEQYF. CDR3 DNA sequence: TGCGCCAGCAGCCAAGTAACAGATGACACGCACCACGAGCAGTACTTC. The J gene is TRBJ2-7, the V gene TRBV4-3; D unclear. Germline CDR1 and CDR2: LGHNA and YSLEER. CDR3 length: 16 residues. Trimming left V 1 base short and J 5 bases short, with 18 bases between.

This rearrangement joins TRBV7-3 to TRBJ2-5; possibly TRBD2 for D (5 bases). Trimming took off 2 bases at V and 1 base at J, with 8 bases between the two ends. Germline CDR1 and CDR2: SGHTA and FQGTGA. The CDR3 length is 14 residues. Here the CDR3 reads CASSLRGLQETQYF. CDR3 nucleotide sequence: TGTGCCAGCAGCTTACGGGGTCTCCAAGAGACCCAGTACTTC.

The chain employs TRBV27 and TRBJ1-1; 8 nucleotides agree with TRBD1. Germline V gene lookup returns CDR1 MNHEY and CDR2 SMNVEV (reference sequence). This CDR3 region has 14 residues. With 3 bases clipped from V and 1 base from J, the junction kept 1 base outside the gene matches. The CDR3 bases are TGTGCCAGCAGTTTCAGGGGGCGGAACACTGAAGCTTTCTTT. Its protein is CASSFRGRNTEAFF.

The rearrangement links TRBV28 to TRBJ1-2; D perhaps matches TRBD1 (5 bases). The CDR3 contains 13 residues. The V end lost 2 bases, the J end lost 7 bases, and 11 bases lay between the germline ends. Germline CDR1 and CDR2: MDHEN and SYDVKM. For the CDR3, the DNA is TGTGCCAGCAGTTTAAGGGGAAATGGTGGCTACACCTTC. Amino acid sequence: CASSLRGNGGYTF.

The chain combines TRBV11-2 with TRBJ1-6; D is perhaps TRBD1 (5 bases). Germline V CDR1 and CDR2: SGHAT, FQNNGV. The CDR3 extends over 15 amino acids. The germline V and J ends were trimmed by 1 base and 7 bases, with 11 bases remaining between them. In DNA, the CDR3 is TGTGCCAGCAGCTTAGGGGGCAGCCGAAATTCACCCCTCCACTTT. Translating gives CASSLGGSRNSPLHF. Full variable domain (missing parts from reference TRBV11-2 and TRBJ1-6): EAGVAQSPRYKIIEKRQSVAFWCNPISGHATLYWYQQILGQGPKLLIQFQNNGVVDDSQLPKDRFSAERLKGVDSTLKIQPAKLEDSAVYLCASSLGGSRNSPLHFGNGTRLTVT.

J is TRBJ1-3 and V is TRBV7-2, with D perhaps TRBD1 (6 bases). Trimming cost V 2 bases and J 4 bases, with 12 bases left between them. CDR3 size: 15 residues. CDR1 and CDR2 from the germline V gene are SGHTA and FQGNSA. CDR3 DNA: TGTGCCAGCAGCTTACGCTCAGGGGTGGGAAACACCATATATTTT. Translating gives CASSLRSGVGNTIYF.

The chain employs TRBV15 and TRBJ2-1; 11 nucleotides match TRBD2. This CDR3 comprises 20 residues. V was pared by 2 bases and J by 0 bases, with 12 bases of the junction left unmatched. Germline V gene lookup returns CDR1 LNHNV and CDR2 YYDKDF (reference sequence). The CDR3 region is CATSRFLASGRMSSYNEQFF. The DNA of the CDR3 is TGTGCCACCAGCAGATTTTTGGCTAGCGGGAGGATGAGCTCCTACAATGAGCAGTTCTTC. Full variable domain (rest looked up from reference TRBV15 and TRBJ2-1): DAMVIQNPRYQVTQFGKPVTLSCSQTLNHNVMYWYQQKSSQAPKLLFHYYDKDFNNEADTPDNFQSRRPNTSFCFLDIRSPGLGDTAMYLCATSRFLASGRMSSYNEQFFGPGTRLTVL.

The gene calls are TRBV10-3 and TRBJ1-1, with a possible D match to TRBD1 (6 bases). CDR1 and CDR2 (germline): ENHRY, SYGVKD. The CDR3 extends over 14 amino acids. V gave up 4 bases and J gave up 3 bases, with 12 bases separating them. The CDR3 protein is CAISVGQTDTEAFF. The DNA of the CDR3 is TGTGCCATCAGTGTAGGACAGACGGACACTGAAGCTTTCTTT.

The V call is TRBV7-2, the J call TRBJ2-7; 11 bases map to TRBD2. With V trimmed by 1 base and J by 1 base, 9 bases remained unmatched. The V gene's germline CDR1 is SGHTA and CDR2 FQGNSA. The CDR3 runs 18 residues. CDR3 region: CASSLGGWTSGRSYEQYF. Written as DNA, the CDR3 is TGTGCCAGCAGCTTAGGGGGCTGGACTAGCGGGCGATCCTACGAGCAGTACTTC.

This clone was seen only once. The chain couples TRBV2 to TRBJ2-2; TRBD1 matches 12 bases. After removal of 6 bases from V and 7 bases from J, the junction contained 3 bases not matched to a gene. The germline V gene encodes CDR1 SNHLY and CDR2 FYNNEI. The CDR3 totals 14 residues. Here the CDR3 DNA reads TGTGCCAGCAGGGGACAGGGGGCCGACGGGGAGCTGTTTTTT. This sequence encodes CASRGQGADGELFF. Drawing the rest from reference TRBV2 and TRBJ2-2, the complete variable domain is EPEVTQTPSHQVTQMGQEVILRCVPISNHLYFYWYRQILGQKVEFLVSFYNNEISEKSEIFDDQFSVERPDGSNFTLKIRSTKLEDSAMYFCASRGQGADGELFFGEGSRLTVL.

This clone was counted between two and nine times. This rearrangement joins TRBV6-6 to TRBJ2-2, with 11 bases fitting TRBD2. V lost 6 bases, J lost 7 bases, and 10 bases stayed unmatched. CDR3 length: 16 residues. In germline, CDR1 is MNHNY, CDR2 SVGAGI (reference sequence). The CDR3 DNA follows: TGTGCCAGCAGCCGTAGCGGGAGGGTTTTCGGCGGGGAGCTGTTTTTT. Amino acid sequence: CASSRSGRVFGGELFF.

The CDR3 DNA sequence: TGTGCCAGCAGCTTAGCACCGCGAGCCGTATCCGGGCAGGGGGCCTTGAACACTGAAGCTTTCTTT. It yields the protein CASSLAPRAVSGQGALNTEAFF. The chain carries TRBV7-6 and TRBJ1-1; TRBD1 agrees at 8 bases. V lost 0 bases and J lost 0; bases outside the gene matches: 21. CDR1 is SGHVS and CDR2 is FNYEAQ in the germline V gene. The CDR3 spans 22 residues.

V and J are TRBV29-1 and TRBJ1-1, with TRBD1 matching over 7 bases. Germline V gene data show CDR1 as SQVTM and CDR2 as ANQGSEA. V dropped 3 bases and J dropped 4; count of bases not matched to a gene: 8. The CDR3 runs 14 residues. The chain's CDR3 is CSVDLRQGGTEAFF. In DNA form, the CDR3 reads TGCAGCGTTGACTTACGACAGGGTGGCACTGAAGCTTTCTTT.

J is TRBJ2-3 and V is TRBV6-5; the match to TRBD2 covers 10 bases. CDR1 and CDR2 from the germline V gene are MNHEY and SVGAGI. V trimming: 5 bases; J trimming: 2 bases; junction bases outside the gene matches: 4. CDR3 size: 15 residues. CDR3 sequence: CASSSGGGYTDTQYF. CDR3 bases: TGTGCCAGCAGTAGCGGGGGGGGCTACACAGATACGCAGTATTTT.